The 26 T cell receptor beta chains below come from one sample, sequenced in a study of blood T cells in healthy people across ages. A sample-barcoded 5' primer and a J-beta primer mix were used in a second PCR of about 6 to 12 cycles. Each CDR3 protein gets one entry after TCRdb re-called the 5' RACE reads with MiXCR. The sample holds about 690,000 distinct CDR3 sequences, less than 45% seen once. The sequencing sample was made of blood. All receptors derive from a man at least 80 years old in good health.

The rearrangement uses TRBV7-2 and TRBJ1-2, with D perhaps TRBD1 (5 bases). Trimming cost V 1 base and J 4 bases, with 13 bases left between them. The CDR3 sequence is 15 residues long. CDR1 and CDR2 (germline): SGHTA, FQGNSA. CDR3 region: CASSLDNTGLYGYTF. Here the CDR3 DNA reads TGTGCCAGCAGCTTAGACAACACAGGCCTCTATGGCTACACCTTC.

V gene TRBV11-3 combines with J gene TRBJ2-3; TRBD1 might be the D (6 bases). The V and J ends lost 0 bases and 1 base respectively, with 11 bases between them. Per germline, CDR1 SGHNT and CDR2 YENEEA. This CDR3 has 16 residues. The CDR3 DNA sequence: TGTGCCAGCAGCTTAGACTGGGGGCTAGGCACAGATACGCAGTATTTT. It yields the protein CASSLDWGLGTDTQYF.

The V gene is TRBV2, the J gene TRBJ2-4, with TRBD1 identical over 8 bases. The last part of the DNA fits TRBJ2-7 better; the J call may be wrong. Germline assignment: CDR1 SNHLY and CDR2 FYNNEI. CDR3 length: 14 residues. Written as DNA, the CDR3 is TGTGCCAGCAACCTTCAGGGGGCGCCTTACGAGCAGTACTTC. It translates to CASNLQGAPYEQYF.

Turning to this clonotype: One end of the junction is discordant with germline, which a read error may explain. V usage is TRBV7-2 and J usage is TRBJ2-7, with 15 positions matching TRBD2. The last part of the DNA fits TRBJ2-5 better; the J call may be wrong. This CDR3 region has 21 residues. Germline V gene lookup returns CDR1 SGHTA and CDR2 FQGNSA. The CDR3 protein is CASSLGRQGGLAGGKGETQYF. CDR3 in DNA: TGCGCCAGCAGCTTAGGGCGTCAAGGGGGACTAGCGGGAGGTAAAGGGGAGACCCAGTACTTC.

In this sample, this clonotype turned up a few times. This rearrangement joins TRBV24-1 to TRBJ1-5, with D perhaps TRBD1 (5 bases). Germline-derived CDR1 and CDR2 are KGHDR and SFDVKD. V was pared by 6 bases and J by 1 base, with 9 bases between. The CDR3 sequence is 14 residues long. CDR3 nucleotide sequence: TGTGCCACCAGTAAGGGGCTAAGCAATCAGCCCCAGCATTTT. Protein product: CATSKGLSNQPQHF.

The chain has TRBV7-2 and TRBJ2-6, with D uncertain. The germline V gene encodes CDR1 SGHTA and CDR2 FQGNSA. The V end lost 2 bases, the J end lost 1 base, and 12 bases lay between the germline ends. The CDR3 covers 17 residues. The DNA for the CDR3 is TGTACCAGCAGCTTAAGTGTCGCATTTTCTGGGGCCAACGTCCTGACTTTC. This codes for CTSSLSVAFSGANVLTF. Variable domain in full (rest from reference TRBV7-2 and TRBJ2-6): GAGVSQSPSNKVTEKGKDVELRCDPISGHTALYWYRQSLGQGLEFLIYFQGNSAPDKSGLPSDRFSAERTGGSVSTLTIQRTQQEDSAVYLCTSSLSVAFSGANVLTFGAGSRLTVL.

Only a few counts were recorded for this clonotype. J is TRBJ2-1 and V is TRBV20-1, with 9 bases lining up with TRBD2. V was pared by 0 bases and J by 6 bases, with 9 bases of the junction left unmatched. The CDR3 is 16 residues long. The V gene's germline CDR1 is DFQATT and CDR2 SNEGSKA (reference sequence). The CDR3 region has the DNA TGCAGTGCTAGAGATCCGGTAGCGGGAGTTTTCAATGAGCAGTTCTTC. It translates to CSARDPVAGVFNEQFF.

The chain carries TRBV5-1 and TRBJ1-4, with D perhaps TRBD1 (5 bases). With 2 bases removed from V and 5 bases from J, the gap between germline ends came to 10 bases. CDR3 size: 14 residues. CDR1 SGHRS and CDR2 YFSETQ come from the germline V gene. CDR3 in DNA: TGCGCCAGCAGCTTTGGAGGGGAGAATGAAAAACTGTTTTTT. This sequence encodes CASSFGGENEKLFF.

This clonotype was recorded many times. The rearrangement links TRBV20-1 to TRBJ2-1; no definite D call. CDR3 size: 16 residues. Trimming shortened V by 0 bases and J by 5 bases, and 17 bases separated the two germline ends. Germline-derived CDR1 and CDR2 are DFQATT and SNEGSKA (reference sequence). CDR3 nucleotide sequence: TGCAGTGCTAGAGATCCCTACAGTTATAAAAACAATGAGCAGTTCTTC. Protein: CSARDPYSYKNNEQFF.

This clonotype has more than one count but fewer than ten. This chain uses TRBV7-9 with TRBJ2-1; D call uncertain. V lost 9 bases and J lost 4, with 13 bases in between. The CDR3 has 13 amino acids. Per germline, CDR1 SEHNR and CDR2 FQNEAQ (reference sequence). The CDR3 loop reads CASRASWYNEQFF. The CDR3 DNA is TGTGCCAGTAGGGCCAGTTGGTACAATGAGCAGTTCTTC.

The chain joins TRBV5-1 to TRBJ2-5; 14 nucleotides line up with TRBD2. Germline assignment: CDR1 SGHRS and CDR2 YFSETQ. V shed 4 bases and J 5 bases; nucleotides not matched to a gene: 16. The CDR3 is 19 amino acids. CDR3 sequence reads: CASSRLSGAGTSGGETQYF. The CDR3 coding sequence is TGCGCCAGCAGCCGACTCTCGGGGGCTGGGACTAGCGGGGGCGAGACCCAGTACTTC.

CDR3 in DNA: TGTGCCAGCAGCTTAGCTGAACAGGCCTCCTACGAGCAGTACTTC. Protein: CASSLAEQASYEQYF. V gene TRBV7-2 combines with J gene TRBJ2-7; D may be TRBD1 (5 bases). Germline CDR1 SGHTA, CDR2 FQGNSA. The ends were cut back, 0 bases at V and 0 bases at J, with 9 bases in the middle. The CDR3 consists of 15 residues.

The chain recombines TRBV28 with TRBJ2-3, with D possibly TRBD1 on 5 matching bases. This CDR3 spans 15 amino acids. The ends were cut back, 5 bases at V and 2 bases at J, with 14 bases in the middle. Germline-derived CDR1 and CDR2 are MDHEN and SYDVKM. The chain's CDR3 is CASSERQQPTDTQYF. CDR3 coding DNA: TGTGCCAGCAGTGAGCGACAGCAACCCACAGATACGCAGTATTTT.

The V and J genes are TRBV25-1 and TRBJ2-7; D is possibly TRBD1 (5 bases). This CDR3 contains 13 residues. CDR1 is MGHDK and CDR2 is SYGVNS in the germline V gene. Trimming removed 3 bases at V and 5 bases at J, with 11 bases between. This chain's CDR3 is CASSEAGRDEQYF. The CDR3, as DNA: TGTGCCAGCAGTGAGGCAGGGCGAGACGAGCAGTACTTC.

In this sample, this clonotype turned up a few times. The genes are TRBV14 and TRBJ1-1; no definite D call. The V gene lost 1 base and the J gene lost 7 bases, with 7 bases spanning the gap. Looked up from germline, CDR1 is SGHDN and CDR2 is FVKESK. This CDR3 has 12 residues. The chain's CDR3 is CASSQAGIEAFF. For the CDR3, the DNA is TGTGCCAGCAGCCAAGCTGGTATTGAAGCTTTCTTT.

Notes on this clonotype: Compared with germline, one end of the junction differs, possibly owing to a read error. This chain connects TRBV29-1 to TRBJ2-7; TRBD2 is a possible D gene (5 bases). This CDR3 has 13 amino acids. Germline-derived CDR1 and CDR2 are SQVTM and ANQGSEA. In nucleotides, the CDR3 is TGTAGCGTGGCCTCACAGACTCAGTACGAGCAGTACTTC. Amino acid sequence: CSVASQTQYEQYF.

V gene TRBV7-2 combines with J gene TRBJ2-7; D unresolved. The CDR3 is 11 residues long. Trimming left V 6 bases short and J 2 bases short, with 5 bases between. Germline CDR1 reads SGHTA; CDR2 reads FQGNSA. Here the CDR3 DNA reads TGTGCCAGCAGAGAAACCTACGAGCAGTACTTC. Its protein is CASRETYEQYF.

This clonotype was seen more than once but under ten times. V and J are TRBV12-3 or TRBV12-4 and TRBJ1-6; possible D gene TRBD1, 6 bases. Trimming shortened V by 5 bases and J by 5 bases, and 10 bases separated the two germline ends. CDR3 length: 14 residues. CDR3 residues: CASSVGQNNSPLHF. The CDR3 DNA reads TGTGCCAGCAGTGTCGGACAGAATAATTCACCCCTCCACTTT.

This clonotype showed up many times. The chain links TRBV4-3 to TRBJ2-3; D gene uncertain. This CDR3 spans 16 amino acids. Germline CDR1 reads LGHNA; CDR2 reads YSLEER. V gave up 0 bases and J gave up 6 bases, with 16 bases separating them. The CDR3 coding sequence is TGCGCCAGCAGCCAAGAGAGTAGGCCTTACCTCGATACGCAGTATTTT. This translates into CASSQESRPYLDTQYF.

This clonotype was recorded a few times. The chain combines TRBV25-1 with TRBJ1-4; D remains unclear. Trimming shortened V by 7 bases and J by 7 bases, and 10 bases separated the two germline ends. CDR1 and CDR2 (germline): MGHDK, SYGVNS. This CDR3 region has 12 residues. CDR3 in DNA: TGTGCCAGCATTTGGCATAGTGAAAAACTGTTTTTT. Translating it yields CASIWHSEKLFF.

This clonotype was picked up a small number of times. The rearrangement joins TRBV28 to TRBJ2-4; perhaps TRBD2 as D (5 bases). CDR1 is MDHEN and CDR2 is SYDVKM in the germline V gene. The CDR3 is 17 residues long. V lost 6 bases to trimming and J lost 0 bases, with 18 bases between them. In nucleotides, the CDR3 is TGTGCCAGCAGAGACCCGGGATTACCTATAGCCAAAAACATTCAGTACTTC. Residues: CASRDPGLPIAKNIQYF.

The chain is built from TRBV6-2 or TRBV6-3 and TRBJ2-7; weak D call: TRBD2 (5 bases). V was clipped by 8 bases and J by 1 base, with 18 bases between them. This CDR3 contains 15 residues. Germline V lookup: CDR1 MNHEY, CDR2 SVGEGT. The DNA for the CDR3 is TGTGCCAGCGCGGGCCAAAGGGTAGTATCCTACGAGCAGTACTTC. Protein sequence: CASAGQRVVSYEQYF.

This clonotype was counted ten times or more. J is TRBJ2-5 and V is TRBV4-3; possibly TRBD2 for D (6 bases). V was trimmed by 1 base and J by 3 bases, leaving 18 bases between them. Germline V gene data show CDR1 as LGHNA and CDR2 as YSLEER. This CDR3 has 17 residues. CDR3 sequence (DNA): TGCGCCAGCAGCCAAGCGACTAGTTTAAGCAGAGAAGAGACCCAGTACTTC. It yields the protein CASSQATSLSREETQYF.

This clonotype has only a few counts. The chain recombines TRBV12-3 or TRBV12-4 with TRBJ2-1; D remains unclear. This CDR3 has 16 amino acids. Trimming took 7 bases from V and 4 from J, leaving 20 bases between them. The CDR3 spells CASTKSGAHGYNEQFF. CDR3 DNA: TGTGCCAGCACAAAGAGTGGCGCTCATGGGTACAATGAGCAGTTCTTC.

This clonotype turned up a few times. The CDR3, as DNA: TGTGCCAGCAGCCCCGGATCCCTAAGGGGCACTGGGGCCAACGTCCTGACTTTC. It codes for CASSPGSLRGTGANVLTF. The chain combines TRBV5-6 with TRBJ2-6, with D possibly being TRBD1 (5 bases). Deletions cut 4 bases from V and 2 bases from J, with 19 bases between. The V gene's germline CDR1 is SGHDT and CDR2 YYEEEE. The CDR3 extends over 18 amino acids.

In DNA, the CDR3 is TGTGCCAGCAGCTTTAACAAGGGGACCTACAATGAGCAGTTCTTC. This gives the protein CASSFNKGTYNEQFF. This chain connects TRBV11-2 to TRBJ2-1; D is perhaps TRBD1 (5 bases). Germline V gene lookup returns CDR1 SGHAT and CDR2 FQNNGV. CDR3 length equals 15 residues. The germline V and J ends were trimmed by 3 bases and 2 bases, with 11 bases remaining between them.